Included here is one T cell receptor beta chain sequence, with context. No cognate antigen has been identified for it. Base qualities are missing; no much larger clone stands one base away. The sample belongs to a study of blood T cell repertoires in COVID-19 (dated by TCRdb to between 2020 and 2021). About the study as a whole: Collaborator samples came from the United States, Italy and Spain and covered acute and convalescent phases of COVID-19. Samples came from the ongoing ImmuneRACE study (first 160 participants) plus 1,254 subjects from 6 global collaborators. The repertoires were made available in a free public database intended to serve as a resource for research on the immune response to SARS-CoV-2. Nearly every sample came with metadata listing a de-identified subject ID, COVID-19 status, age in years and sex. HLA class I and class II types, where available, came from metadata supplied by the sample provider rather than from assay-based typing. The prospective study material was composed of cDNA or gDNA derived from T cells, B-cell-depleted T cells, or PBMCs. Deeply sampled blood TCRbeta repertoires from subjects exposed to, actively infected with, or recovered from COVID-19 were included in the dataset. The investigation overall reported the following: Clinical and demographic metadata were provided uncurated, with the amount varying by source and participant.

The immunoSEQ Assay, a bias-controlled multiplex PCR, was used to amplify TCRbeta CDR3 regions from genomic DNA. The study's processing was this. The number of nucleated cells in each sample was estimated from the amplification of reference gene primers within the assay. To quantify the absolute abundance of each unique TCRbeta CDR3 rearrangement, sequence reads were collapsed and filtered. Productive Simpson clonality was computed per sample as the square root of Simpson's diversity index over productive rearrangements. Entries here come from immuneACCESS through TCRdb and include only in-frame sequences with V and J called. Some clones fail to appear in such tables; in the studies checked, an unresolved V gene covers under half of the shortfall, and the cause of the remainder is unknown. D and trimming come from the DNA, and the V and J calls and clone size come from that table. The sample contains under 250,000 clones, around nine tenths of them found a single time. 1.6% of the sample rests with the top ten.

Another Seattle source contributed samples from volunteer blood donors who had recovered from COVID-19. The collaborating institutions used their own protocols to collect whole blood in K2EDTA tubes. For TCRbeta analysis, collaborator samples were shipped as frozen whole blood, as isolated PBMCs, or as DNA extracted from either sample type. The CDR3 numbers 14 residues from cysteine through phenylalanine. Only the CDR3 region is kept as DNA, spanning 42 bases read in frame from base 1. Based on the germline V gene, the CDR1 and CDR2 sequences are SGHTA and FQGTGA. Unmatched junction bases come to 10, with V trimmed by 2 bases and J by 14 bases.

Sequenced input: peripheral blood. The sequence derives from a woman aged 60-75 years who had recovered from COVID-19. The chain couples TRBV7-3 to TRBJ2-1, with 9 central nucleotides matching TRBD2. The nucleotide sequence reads TGTGCCAGCAGCTTATCAGGAGCGGGGGGCGGAGAGTTCTTC. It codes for CASSLSGAGGGEFF.